Only a few counts were recorded for the clone carrying this TCR beta chain. Antigen: not known. CDR1 is SGHDN and CDR2 is FVKESK in the germline V gene. CDR3 length: 16 amino acids. Trimming at V came to 2 bases and at J to 9 bases, leaving 13 bases not matched to a gene. These data belong to a study of beta chain features in type 1 diabetes. Study details: Healthy donors and patients showed comparable age, gender and cell yields.

Sequencing targeted expressed TCRB transcripts, as all isolated RNA had been reverse transcribed. Generated by immunoSEQ multiplex PCR, the TCRdb table keeps only in-frame clones and is missing some. This sample has around 240,000 clones, with 16% found just once. The study's findings and limits: Shortening of TCRB CDR3s, moderate but significant, appeared in all four CD4+ subsets of Type 1 diabetes patients.

The clonotype originates from a man younger than 45 with type 1 diabetes. V is TRBV14 and J is TRBJ1-1, with TRBD1 matching over 9 bases. The sequenced sample consisted of naive CD4+ T cells from blood. Here the CDR3 reads CASSQSAPGQGSQAFF. The CDR3 bases are TGTGCCAGCAGCCAAAGTGCTCCGGGACAGGGATCTCAAGCTTTCTTT.